These T cell receptor beta chains were read from a single sample in a study of CD8+ T cells in alopecia areata. Profiled with immunoSEQ multiplex PCR; TCRdb holds only in-frame clones, not every one. Of tens of thousands of clones in the sample, roughly three fifths were seen once. Sequenced here: CD8+ T cells sorted from blood, sampled at week 0. Receptors were obtained from a human donor with alopecia areata. Both conserved end residues are part of each CDR3. The D gene is left open where the match is weak. Size is stated for part of the rows, as once, few or many counts, or as a class when the clone is expanded.

V,size,D,J,DNA,CDR3
TRBV28,.,.,TRBJ2-7,TGTGCCAGCAGCCTCTCCCCCTACGAGCAGTACTTC,CASSLSPYEQYF
TRBV19,.,TRBD2,TRBJ2-1,TGTGCCAGTAGTTGGCGGGGGGGGGATGAGCAGTTCTTC,CASSWRGGDEQFF
TRBV7-9,.,.,TRBJ2-5,TGTGCCAGCAGCTCCTACCTACAAGAGACCCAGTACTTC,CASSSYLQETQYF
TRBV14,.,.,TRBJ2-7,TGTGCCAGCAGCCAAGGGGTAGCGGACTCCTACGAGCAGTACTTC,CASSQGVADSYEQYF
TRBV29-1,.,.,TRBJ1-1,TGCAGCGGGCTTGGACAGAACACTGAAGCTTTCTTT,CSGLGQNTEAFF
TRBV4-3,.,TRBD2,TRBJ2-3,TGCGCCAGCAGCCAAGCCCTAGCGGGAGGGCCGTCAGATACGCAGTATTTT,CASSQALAGGPSDTQYF
TRBV6-5,.,.,TRBJ2-5,TGTGCCAGCAGTTACCGGGGGCCAGGAGAGACCCAGTACTTC,CASSYRGPGETQYF
TRBV6-5,few,.,TRBJ2-5,TGTGCCAGCAGCCTGTTTGGGGCAGAGACCCAGTACTTC,CASSLFGAETQYF
TRBV4-1,.,.,TRBJ2-1,TGCGCCAGCAGCCAAACTTCCGGGACGACCTACAATGAGCAGTTCTTC,CASSQTSGTTYNEQFF
TRBV4-3,.,.,TRBJ2-7,TGCGCCAGCAGCCACTCCGGGACTGGAGGCTACGAGCAGTACTTC,CASSHSGTGGYEQYF
TRBV15,.,.,TRBJ2-7,TGTGCCACCAGCAGAGAGGTGAGCTCCTACGAGCAGTACTTC,CATSREVSSYEQYF
TRBV5-6,.,.,TRBJ2-1,TGTGCCAGCAGCTTGTGGGGTAATGAGCAGTTCTTC,CASSLWGNEQFF
TRBV4-1,.,.,TRBJ1-6,TGCGCCAGCAGCCAAGATGAGGCAGACAATTCACCCCTCCACTTT,CASSQDEADNSPLHF
TRBV19,.,TRBD1,TRBJ2-7,TGTGCCAGTAGTCCGGGACAGGGAAGAAACTACGAGCAGTACTTC,CASSPGQGRNYEQYF
TRBV19,.,.,TRBJ1-4,TGTGCCAGTAGTACTCGATCACAGGGAAATGAAAAACTGTTTTTT,CASSTRSQGNEKLFF
TRBV9,few,TRBD2,TRBJ2-5,TGTGCCAGCAGCGCCCTCCTAGCGGGGGGGTTAAAGACCCAGTACTTC,CASSALLAGGLKTQYF
TRBV30,.,TRBD1,TRBJ1-1,TGTGCCTGGAAAACGGGTGAGGGGGCGCGAGCTTTCTTT,CAWKTGEGARAFF
TRBV25-1,.,TRBD1,TRBJ1-2,TGTGCCAGCAGTGAATACAAACAGGGGGGGAACTATGGCTACACCTTC,CASSEYKQGGNYGYTF
TRBV19,.,.,TRBJ2-7,TGTGCCACCGCGACCCAGACCTACGAGCAGTACTTC,CATATQTYEQYF
TRBV29-1,.,TRBD1,TRBJ2-5,TGCAGCGTTGAAGTTTGGACAGGGTTGGAGGAGACCCAGTACTTC,CSVEVWTGLEETQYF
TRBV29-1,few,TRBD2,TRBJ2-3,TGCAGCGTTGATTCATTATGGCGGGAGGCAGATACGCAGTATTTT,CSVDSLWREADTQYF
TRBV27,medium-sized,.,TRBJ2-2,TGTGCCAGCAGTTTGTATTCTAAACTAATCACCGGGGAGCTGTTTTTT,CASSLYSKLITGELFF
TRBV15,few,TRBD1,TRBJ2-3,TGTGCCACCAGCCCCCGGGACAGGCCCACAGATACGCAGTATTTT,CATSPRDRPTDTQYF
TRBV9,.,.,TRBJ2-6,TGTGCCAGCAGCGTACTATCTGGGGCCAACGTCCTGACTTTC,CASSVLSGANVLTF
TRBV5-1,.,.,TRBJ2-1,TGCGCCAGCAGCTTGTCATCGAGGGCCATCAATGAGCAGTTCTTC,CASSLSSRAINEQFF
TRBV7-3,.,.,TRBJ2-6,TGTGCCAGCAGCTTAACCGAGATGGGAAGGGAGCCGTCTGGGGCCAACGTCCTGACTTTC,CASSLTEMGREPSGANVLTF
TRBV5-1,.,.,TRBJ2-6,TGCGCCAGCAGCTTGGTTTCCGACTCTGGGGCCAACGTCCTGACTTTC,CASSLVSDSGANVLTF
TRBV5-6,.,.,TRBJ2-7,TGTGCCAGCAGCTTGGACGGAACTACCTACGAGCAGTACTTC,CASSLDGTTYEQYF
TRBV6-5,.,.,TRBJ1-5,TGTGCCAGCAGTTACGGGGGTAATCAGCCCCAGCATTTT,CASSYGGNQPQHF
TRBV6-5,once,TRBD2,TRBJ2-5,TGTGCCAGCAGTTCGCTAGCGGTCCAAGAGACCCAGTACTTC,CASSSLAVQETQYF
TRBV19,.,TRBD1,TRBJ1-5,TGTGCCAGTAGTAGACAGGGCAGCAATCAGCCCCAGCATTTT,CASSRQGSNQPQHF
TRBV27,.,TRBD2,TRBJ2-1,TGTGCCAGCAGTGGGACTAGCGGGGGCAATGAGCAGTTCTTC,CASSGTSGGNEQFF
TRBV9,.,TRBD2,TRBJ2-7,TGTGCCAGCAGCGTAGAAGCGGGGGGGCGGTACGAGCAGTACTTC,CASSVEAGGRYEQYF
TRBV6-6,.,.,TRBJ2-1,TGTGCCAGCAGCACCTCCTCCTACAATGAGCAGTTCTTC,CASSTSSYNEQFF
TRBV20-1,.,.,TRBJ1-1,TGCAGTGCTGAGACGGAGACTGAAGCTTTCTTT,CSAETETEAFF
TRBV7-2,few,.,TRBJ2-7,TGTGCCAGCAGCTTAACAGGAGCCCACTACGAGCAGTACTTC,CASSLTGAHYEQYF
TRBV6-5,few,.,TRBJ1-1,TGTGCCAGCAGTATGGGAACTGAAGCTTTCTTT,CASSMGTEAFF
TRBV19,few,.,TRBJ1-1,TGTGCCAGTAGTTGGGGGATGAACACTGAAGCTTTCTTT,CASSWGMNTEAFF
TRBV27,many,.,TRBJ1-5,TGTGCCAGCAGTTCCGGGACGGAGCTTTATAGCAATCAGCCCCAGCATTTT,CASSSGTELYSNQPQHF
TRBV19,.,.,TRBJ1-2,TGTGCCAGTAGGATTCGGGGCGAGGGCTATGGCTACACCTTC,CASRIRGEGYGYTF
TRBV20-1,.,.,TRBJ2-1,TGCAGTGCCAGCTCCAATGAGCAGTTCTTC,CSASSNEQFF
TRBV7-9,.,TRBD1,TRBJ2-7,TGTGCCAGCAGCTCCCGGGACAGGGGTCCCTTCTACGAGCAGTACTTC,CASSSRDRGPFYEQYF
TRBV7-3,few,.,TRBJ2-2,TGTGCCAGCAGCGGGGGCCAAGGGGAGCTGTTTTTT,CASSGGQGELFF
TRBV5-1,.,.,TRBJ2-6,TGCGCCAGCAGCTTAACCCAGGGTACTGGGGCCAACGTCCTGACTTTC,CASSLTQGTGANVLTF
TRBV5-6,.,TRBD1,TRBJ1-4,TGTGCCAGCAGCTCCGTGGACAGGGGGCTAGAAAAACTGTTTTTT,CASSSVDRGLEKLFF
TRBV29-1,few,TRBD1,TRBJ1-2,TGCAGCGTTGAAGATTGGACAGGGGACGGCTACACCTTC,CSVEDWTGDGYTF
TRBV29-1,.,.,TRBJ2-2,TGCAGCGTTGAAGATCGGCTAGCCTCGAACACCGGGGAGCTGTTTTTT,CSVEDRLASNTGELFF
TRBV29-1,few,.,TRBJ2-7,TGCAGCGTTGAAGATCGGGGGACAGCCACCTACGAGCAGTACTTC,CSVEDRGTATYEQYF
TRBV11-2,.,.,TRBJ1-1,TGTGCCAGCAGCTTAGGCACGGTAACTGAAGCTTTCTTT,CASSLGTVTEAFF
TRBV7-8,.,TRBD2,TRBJ2-3,TGTGCCAGCAGCTCCTTGGGGACTAGCGGGAGCTCCACAGATACGCAGTATTTT,CASSSLGTSGSSTDTQYF
TRBV29-1,few,.,TRBJ2-1,TGCAGCGTTGATAGTGGTCTAGGTGAGCAGTTCTTC,CSVDSGLGEQFF
TRBV7-9,few,.,TRBJ2-2,TGTGCCAGCAGCTTGACTAACACCGGGGAGCTGTTTTTT,CASSLTNTGELFF
TRBV28,.,TRBD2,TRBJ2-1,TGTGCCAGCGGACTAGTTTACAATGAGCAGTTCTTC,CASGLVYNEQFF
TRBV7-3,.,TRBD1,TRBJ1-6,TGTGCCAGCAGCGTAACAGGGGGTCCACCCCTCCACTTT,CASSVTGGPPLHF
TRBV28,.,TRBD1,TRBJ2-3,TGTGCCAGCAGTTTGACTGCCGGGACAGTGTTTGACACAGACACAGATACGCAGTATTTT,CASSLTAGTVFDTDTDTQYF
TRBV6-6,.,.,TRBJ1-1,TGTGCCAGCAGCTCCACAGGGACCACTGAAGCTTTCTTT,CASSSTGTTEAFF
TRBV2,many,.,TRBJ2-1,TGTGCCAGCACTAGGAGCAATGAGCAGTTCTTC,CASTRSNEQFF
TRBV11-2,.,.,TRBJ2-5,TGTGCCAGCAGCTTTCCAGGGCTCCAAGAGACCCAGTACTTC,CASSFPGLQETQYF
TRBV6-6,.,TRBD2,TRBJ2-7,TGTGCCAGCAGTCCCAAAGCGGGAGGGCAATACGAGCAGTACTTC,CASSPKAGGQYEQYF